This entry features one T cell receptor beta chain sequence. Its antigen is not known. The germline V gene encodes CDR1 MNHNY and CDR2 SVGAGI (reference sequence). The CDR3 contains 13 residues. V gave up 4 bases and J gave up 6 bases, with 9 bases separating them. These data originate in a study of T cell repertoires in cytomegalovirus infection. The overall study: Carrying CMV and the relevant HLA type showed in public TCR beta signatures.

TCRdb re-called the reads through MiXCR, storing one row per CDR3 protein. Of 700,000 to 850,000 distinct CDR3 sequences in the sample, less than 35% were seen once. This rearrangement joins TRBV6-6 to TRBJ2-2; D gene unclear. The sample here was cultured CD8+ T cells from PBMCs, taken from culture after CMV antigen stimulation. The source of this sequence is a human donor in good health (CMV status not recorded). Some clones in this sample may be carry-over from other donors' samples. As DNA, the CDR3 is TGTGCCAGCAGTTTGACCCTGCCCGGGGAGCTGTTTTTT. Its translation is CASSLTLPGELFF.